The text below deals with one T cell receptor (beta chain). The antigen remains unidentified. TCRdb keeps only in-frame clones here, not all; method: immunoSEQ multiplex PCR. The sample carries 50,000 to 70,000 clones, about three quarters recorded once. The CDR3 spans 15 residues. V lost 0 bases, J lost 3 bases, and 0 bases stayed unmatched. Germline lookup yields CDR1 PRHDT and CDR2 FYEKMQ (reference sequence). These data originate in a study of radiotherapy plus CTLA-4 blockade in lung cancer. As for the study in general: Overall, about 19% of patients showed an objective response, while about 30% attained disease control.

General study results and limits: Response was reportedly best predicted by early blood T cell clone dynamics, with interferon-beta. In blood, after radiotherapy plus ipilimumab, tumor-derived TCR clones expanded.

This clonotype originated in a human donor with non-small cell lung cancer who had a partial response to radiotherapy plus ipilimumab. Here the sequenced sample was peripheral blood, taken from a patient treated with radiotherapy plus ipilimumab. The chain uses TRBV13 and TRBJ2-7; 12 nucleotides line up with TRBD2. CDR3 residues: CASSLGLAGGYEQYF. The CDR3 bases are TGTGCCAGCAGCTTAGGACTAGCGGGGGGCTACGAGCAGTACTTC.